The 26 T cell receptor beta chains below come from one sample, sequenced in a study of blood T cell repertoires in COVID-19. Assay used: immunoSEQ multiplex PCR; TCRdb lists only in-frame clones, some missing. The repertoire has 200,000 to 300,000 clones, roughly 91% of them found once; the top ten carry approximately 4.2%. Sequences were obtained from PBMCs or T cells enriched from blood (not recorded which). Source of these receptors: a woman aged 25-40 years who had recovered from COVID-19.

The V call is TRBV24-1, the J call TRBJ2-1, with D possibly TRBD2 on 6 matching bases. The length of the CDR3 is 13 residues. Germline CDR1 is KGHDR and CDR2 is SFDVKD. Trimming shortened V by 6 bases and J by 11 bases, and 16 bases separated the two germline ends. The CDR3 is CATSTNSGGKQFF. CDR3 bases: TGTGCCACCAGTACTAATAGCGGCGGGAAGCAGTTCTTC.

The V and J genes are TRBV29-1 and TRBJ2-1; the match to TRBD2 covers 7 bases. Germline loops: CDR1 SQVTM, CDR2 ANQGSEA. J lost 6 bases, V lost 6 bases, and 8 bases had no gene match. The CDR3 has 13 amino acids. The CDR3 DNA reads TGCAGCGTAAAATTTTCTAGCGGCAATGAGCAGTTCTTC. This translates into CSVKFSSGNEQFF.

There are a few counts of this clone. The chain joins TRBV5-1 to TRBJ1-2; 7 bases fit TRBD1. Losses at the gene ends were 1 base for V and 8 bases for J; bases not matched to a gene: 2. Germline V gene data show CDR1 as SGHRS and CDR2 as YFSETQ. CDR3 length: 12 residues. In DNA form, the CDR3 reads TGCGCCAGCAGCTTGCAGGGGGAAGGCTACACCTTC. Translating it yields CASSLQGEGYTF.

The J gene is TRBJ2-7, the V gene TRBV30; perhaps TRBD1 as D (5 bases). The V gene lost 2 bases and the J gene lost 5 bases, with 10 bases spanning the gap. There are 12 residues in the CDR3. Germline CDR1 GTSNPN, CDR2 SVGIG (reference sequence). Here the CDR3 reads CAWSYQGHEQYF. The CDR3 nucleotides read TGTGCCTGGAGTTATCAGGGCCACGAGCAGTACTTC. The full variable domain, with the rest looked up from reference TRBV30 and TRBJ2-7, is SQTIHQWPATLVQPVGSPLSLECTVEGTSNPNLYWYRQAAGRGLQLLFYSVGIGQISSEVPQNLSASRPQDRQFILSSKKLLLSDSGFYLCAWSYQGHEQYFGPGTRLTVT.

This sequence joins TRBV28 and TRBJ1-5; no definite D call. Germline CDR1 reads MDHEN; CDR2 reads SYDVKM. V was clipped by 6 bases and J by 1 base, with 19 bases between them. The CDR3 runs 17 residues. The CDR3 loop reads CASSLPPGDKSNQPQHF. CDR3 in DNA: TGTGCCAGCAGCCTTCCCCCCGGTGACAAGAGCAATCAGCCCCAGCATTTT.

The chain recombines TRBV27 with TRBJ1-2; TRBD1 matches 11 bases. There are 17 residues in the CDR3. Germline V gene lookup returns CDR1 MNHEY and CDR2 SMNVEV (reference sequence). V was clipped by 0 bases and J by 5 bases; unmatched bases: 8. The CDR3 region is CASSLSLDRGLGYGYTF. The CDR3 bases are TGTGCCAGCAGTTTATCATTGGACAGGGGGCTCGGGTATGGCTACACCTTC.

The gene calls are TRBV19 and TRBJ1-2; D is ambiguous. Germline CDR1 LNHDA, CDR2 SQIVND (reference sequence). The CDR3 is made up of 12 amino acids. Trimming cost V 5 bases and J 3 bases, with 7 bases left between them. The CDR3 coding sequence is TGTGCCAGTAGTGTCGAGGACTATGGCTACACCTTC. Translated: CASSVEDYGYTF.

As DNA, the CDR3 is TGTGCCAGCAGGCCCACAGGGAGCAATCAGCCCCAGCATTTT. It codes for CASRPTGSNQPQHF. The rearrangement uses TRBV7-9 and TRBJ1-5, with D possibly being TRBD1 (6 bases). Trimming pared 6 bases from V and 1 base from J, leaving 10 bases between. CDR3 length equals 14 residues. Germline assignment: CDR1 SEHNR and CDR2 FQNEAQ (reference sequence).

The chain links TRBV25-1 to TRBJ1-2; 7 nucleotides match TRBD1. Germline V gives CDR1 MGHDK, CDR2 SYGVNS. The CDR3 contains 14 residues. V shed 6 bases, J shed 6 bases, and the junction held 10 bases outside the gene matches. The CDR3, as DNA: TGTGCCAGCAGGAAGGGGGCAGGGGGTGATGGCTACACCTTC. Translating gives CASRKGAGGDGYTF.

This sequence joins TRBV4-3 and TRBJ1-1, with 9 bases matching TRBD1. V lost 5 bases and J lost 10; bases outside the gene matches: 5. CDR3 size: 12 residues. CDR1 is LGHNA and CDR2 is YSLEER in the germline V gene. The CDR3 region has the DNA TGCGCCAGCAGCAATACGGACAGGGGAGCTTTCTTT. Translating gives CASSNTDRGAFF.

V usage is TRBV12-3 or TRBV12-4 and J usage is TRBJ1-1, with 9 bases that match TRBD1. Trimming took 7 bases from V and 8 from J; bases not matched to a gene: 5. The CDR3 sequence is 12 residues long. CDR3 sequence: CASTSDRGEAFF. The DNA for the CDR3 is TGTGCCAGCACATCGGACAGGGGAGAAGCTTTCTTT.

This sequence joins TRBV7-8 and TRBJ2-3; 7 bases match TRBD1. Germline lookup yields CDR1 SGHVS and CDR2 FQNEAQ. The CDR3 sequence is 18 residues long. The trim removed 7 bases at V and 0 bases at J, leaving 16 bases unmatched. The CDR3 DNA reads as TGTGCCAGCACGGGTCGAACAGGGGTTATGACTAGCACAGATACGCAGTATTTT. As protein: CASTGRTGVMTSTDTQYF. Full variable domain (remainder filled in from reference TRBV7-8 and TRBJ2-3): GAGVSQSPRYKVAKRGQDVALRCDPISGHVSLFWYQQALGQGPEFLTYFQNEAQLDKSGLPSDRFFAERPEGSVSTLKIQRTQQEDSAVYLCASTGRTGVMTSTDTQYFGPGTRLTVL.

The rearrangement joins TRBV19 to TRBJ1-1; tentative D call: TRBD1 (5 bases). The CDR3 runs to 14 residues. Between the trimmed V and J ends, which lost 4 bases and 4 bases, there was a span of 13 bases. Germline lookup yields CDR1 LNHDA and CDR2 SQIVND (reference sequence). The CDR3 DNA reads TGTGCCAGTAGTAGCGGGGGTTCGGGCACTGAAGCTTTCTTT. It translates to CASSSGGSGTEAFF. Full variable domain (missing parts from reference TRBV19 and TRBJ1-1): DGGITQSPKYLFRKEGQNVTLSCEQNLNHDAMYWYRQDPGQGLRLIYYSQIVNDFQKGDIAEGYSVSREKKESFPLTVTSAQKNPTAFYLCASSSGGSGTEAFFGQGTRLTVV.

The V gene is TRBV19, the J gene TRBJ1-1; 8 bases are a match to TRBD1. Trimming took 3 bases from V and 0 from J; bases not matched to a gene: 6. The germline V gene has CDR1 LNHDA and CDR2 SQIVND (reference sequence). The CDR3 extends over 16 amino acids. Here the CDR3 DNA reads TGTGCCAGTAGTATTCAACAGGGGGGCATGAACACTGAAGCTTTCTTT. It codes for CASSIQQGGMNTEAFF.

The chain combines TRBV30 with TRBJ1-4; possibly TRBD1 for D (5 bases). Germline CDR1 and CDR2: GTSNPN and SVGIG (reference sequence). Trimming stripped 8 bases from V and 8 bases from J, with 18 bases between. The CDR3 has 13 amino acids. CDR3 protein: CATGGTAAEKLFF. The CDR3 DNA follows: TGTGCCACCGGGGGGACGGCGGCCGAAAAACTGTTTTTT.

CDR3 in DNA: TGTGCCAGCAGTATACGACAGGGGAATTATGGCTACACCTTC. Translation: CASSIRQGNYGYTF. This sequence joins TRBV27 and TRBJ1-2; 8 bases are a match to TRBD1. This CDR3 has 14 residues. CDR1 is MNHEY and CDR2 is SMNVEV in the germline V gene (reference sequence). V lost 5 bases to trimming and J lost 5 bases; unmatched junction nucleotides: 7.

The rearrangement uses TRBV7-3 and TRBJ2-1, with 9 bases that match TRBD2. Germline CDR1 SGHTA, CDR2 FQGTGA. This CDR3 is 17 amino acids long. J was trimmed by 4 bases and V by 5 bases; bases with no gene match: 12. CDR3 DNA sequence: TGTGCCAGCAGCCCCGATCTCTGGCTAGCGGGATACAATGAGCAGTTCTTC. It is translated as CASSPDLWLAGYNEQFF.

Only one count was recorded for this clone. The rearrangement joins TRBV7-2 to TRBJ2-3; D might be TRBD2 (7 bases). The CDR3 has 18 amino acids. Germline CDR1 SGHTA, CDR2 FQGNSA. V was shortened by 0 bases and J by 1 base, with 17 bases between the two germline ends. Here the CDR3 reads CASSLAARGAVGTDTQYF. DNA of the CDR3: TGTGCCAGCAGCTTAGCTGCTCGGGGGGCGGTGGGCACAGATACGCAGTATTTT.

This clone turned up a few times. The chain combines TRBV19 with TRBJ1-5; D is perhaps TRBD1 (5 bases). With 4 bases removed from V and 11 bases from J, the gap between germline ends came to 12 bases. Germline V CDR1 and CDR2: LNHDA, SQIVND (reference sequence). The CDR3 spans 12 residues. The CDR3 loop reads CASSTAQGAQHF. As DNA, the CDR3 is TGTGCCAGTAGTACTGCTCAGGGCGCCCAGCATTTT.

This clone was seen only a few times. The V call is TRBV10-3, the J call TRBJ1-2; 8 bases line up with TRBD1. Germline CDR1 and CDR2: ENHRY and SYGVKD. The V gene end was trimmed by 10 bases and the J gene end by 7 bases; junction bases not matched to a gene: 5. The length of the CDR3 is 11 residues. The CDR3, as DNA: TGTGCCACGGGACAGGAGTCTGGCTACACCTTC. Protein product: CATGQESGYTF.

This chain links TRBV28 with TRBJ2-3, with D tentatively TRBD2 (5 bases). The germline CDR1 and CDR2 sequences are MDHEN and SYDVKM. Trimming shortened V by 4 bases and J by 3 bases, and 11 bases separated the two germline ends. The CDR3 covers 14 residues. DNA of the CDR3: TGTGCCAGCAGTTCCTGGACGGGAACAGATACGCAGTATTTT. Its translation is CASSSWTGTDTQYF.

The rearrangement uses TRBV27 and TRBJ1-1, with unresolved D. The CDR3 runs 13 residues. V was cut by 3 bases and J by 0 bases, with 5 bases left in between. Germline V gives CDR1 MNHEY, CDR2 SMNVEV (reference sequence). The CDR3 loop is CASSLALNTEAFF. Here the CDR3 DNA reads TGTGCCAGCAGTTTGGCACTGAACACTGAAGCTTTCTTT.

The V gene is TRBV6-5, the J gene TRBJ1-6; D unresolved. Trimming cost V 4 bases and J 2 bases, with 12 bases left between them. The CDR3 sequence is 16 residues long. The germline gives CDR1 MNHEY, CDR2 SVGAGI. The CDR3 DNA is TGTGCCAGCAGTTCTTTCGGGGTCCCCTATAATTCACCCCTCCACTTT. This encodes CASSSFGVPYNSPLHF.

In its sample, this clone was seen a few times. This sequence joins TRBV3-1 (or the pseudogene TRBV3-2) and TRBJ1-1; D is unclear. The germline V and J ends were trimmed by 0 bases and 1 base, with 15 bases remaining between them. CDR3 length: 17 residues. Germline CDR1 LGHDT, CDR2 YNNKEL (reference sequence). CDR3 region: CASSQDGGVRENTEAFF. CDR3 nucleotides: TGTGCCAGCAGCCAAGATGGTGGGGTACGGGAGAACACTGAAGCTTTCTTT.

The rearrangement uses TRBV15 and TRBJ2-6, with unresolved D. CDR1 LNHNV and CDR2 YYDKDF come from the germline V gene (reference sequence). This CDR3 contains 15 residues. V was trimmed by 3 bases and J by 2 bases, leaving 8 bases between them. The CDR3 DNA follows: TGTGCCACCAGCAGTTTGGCAGCTGGGGCCAACGTCCTGACTTTC. It translates to CATSSLAAGANVLTF.

The genes are TRBV5-1 and TRBJ2-4; 7 bases match TRBD2. The CDR3 is 15 amino acids. The V segment lost 3 bases and the J segment 8 bases; nucleotides outside the gene matches: 11. Germline V gene sequence: CDR1 SGHRS, CDR2 YFSETQ. CDR3 DNA: TGCGCCAGCAGCTCCCGGGACTACGGGTACGACATTCAGTACTTC. It is translated as CASSSRDYGYDIQYF. The variable domain in full, with the rest retrieved from reference TRBV5-1 and TRBJ2-4, is KAGVTQTPRYLIKTRGQQVTLSCSPISGHRSVSWYQQTPGQGLQFLFEYFSETQRNKGNFPGRFSGRQFSNSRSEMNVSTLELGDSALYLCASSSRDYGYDIQYFGAGTRLSVL.